What follows are 27 T cell receptor beta chains derived from one specimen sequenced in a study of early T cells in non-severe SARS-CoV-2 infection. TCRdb analysed the 5' RACE reads with MiXCR anew, one entry per CDR3 protein. Among approximately 66,000 distinct CDR3 sequences listed, around 12% were seen once. The sample was whole blood, taken at baseline. Every receptor here comes from an adult who was a healthcare worker with PCR-confirmed SARS-CoV-2 infection or an uninfected control (not recorded which). The donor label of this sample is uncertain.

This clonotype was seen more than once but under ten times. V gene TRBV2 combines with J gene TRBJ1-5; D ambiguous. V lost 5 bases and J lost 1, with 18 bases in between. CDR1 is SNHLY and CDR2 is FYNNEI in the germline V gene. The CDR3 loop spans 17 amino acids. CDR3 residues: CASSPVARHRSNQPQHF. The CDR3 DNA sequence: TGTGCCAGCAGTCCCGTGGCCCGGCATCGAAGCAATCAGCCCCAGCATTTT.

The chain uses TRBV25-1 and TRBJ2-5; 8 positions match TRBD1. The CDR3 runs 15 residues. Per germline, CDR1 MGHDK and CDR2 SYGVNS. V shed 3 bases and J 0 bases; nucleotides not matched to a gene: 3. Here the CDR3 DNA reads TGTGCCAGCAGTGACGCGGGACAGGACCAAGAGACCCAGTACTTC. Amino acid sequence: CASSDAGQDQETQYF.

The gene calls are TRBV7-9 and TRBJ2-7; 8 positions agree with TRBD1. The CDR3 spans 14 residues. Germline lookup yields CDR1 SEHNR and CDR2 FQNEAQ (reference sequence). With 8 bases clipped from V and 5 bases from J, the junction kept 11 bases outside the gene matches. CDR3: CASGRGQRWDEQYV. As DNA, the CDR3 is TGTGCCAGCGGCAGGGGGCAACGTTGGGACGAGCAGTACGTC.

This clonotype was counted between two and nine times. This chain joins TRBV30 and TRBJ2-7, with D possibly matching TRBD1 (6 bases). There are 15 residues in the CDR3. Germline V gene lookup returns CDR1 GTSNPN and CDR2 SVGIG (reference sequence). V was trimmed by 4 bases and J by 6 bases, leaving 22 bases between them. CDR3: CAWICRDIISLEQYV. The CDR3 DNA reads TGTGCCTGGATCTGTCGGGACATTATATCCCTCGAGCAGTACGTC.

The chain carries TRBV2 and TRBJ1-1; D not resolved. V shed 2 bases and J shed 1 base, with 17 bases lying between them. Germline lookup yields CDR1 SNHLY and CDR2 FYNNEI. This CDR3 spans 17 amino acids. CDR3 nucleotides: TGTGCCAGCAGTGAAAGTCTGGGAAGAGGGCCGAACACTGAAGCTTTCTTT. Translation gives CASSESLGRGPNTEAFF.

This sequence joins TRBV25-1 and TRBJ1-4; D unresolved. This CDR3 spans 15 amino acids. CDR1 and CDR2 (germline): MGHDK, SYGVNS. V was trimmed by 0 bases and J by 0 bases, leaving 5 bases between them. CDR3 region: CASSEYEATNEKLFF. The CDR3, as DNA: TGTGCCAGCAGTGAATACGAAGCAACTAATGAAAAACTGTTTTTT.

This clonotype was seen more than once but under ten times. The rearrangement uses TRBV12-3 or TRBV12-4 and TRBJ2-3; 9 bases are shared with TRBD2. V gave up 4 bases and J gave up 2 bases; unmatched junction bases: 10. This CDR3 spans 17 amino acids. The CDR3 is CASSSRVAGVYTDTQYF. For the CDR3, the DNA is TGTGCCAGCAGTTCGAGAGTAGCGGGGGTATACACAGATACGCAGTATTTT.

This clonotype has a count of ten or more. CDR3: CASSFDFGGGARETQYF. In nucleotides, the CDR3 is TGTGCCAGCAGTTTTGATTTCGGCGGGGGGGCCCGAGAGACCCAGTACTTC. The chain uses TRBV12-3 or TRBV12-4 and TRBJ2-5; 9 positions agree with TRBD2. J gave up 4 bases and V 3 bases, and 12 bases lay outside the gene matches. There are 17 residues in the CDR3.

The V gene is TRBV5-1, the J gene TRBJ2-3; 13 bases agree with TRBD2. This CDR3 contains 16 residues. The V gene end was trimmed by 4 bases and the J gene end by 6 bases; junction bases not matched to a gene: 8. Germline V lookup: CDR1 SGHRS, CDR2 YFSETQ. This chain's CDR3 is CASSPVTSGGRDTQYF. The CDR3 DNA is TGCGCCAGCAGCCCGGTGACTAGCGGGGGGCGGGATACGCAGTATTTT.

This clonotype was observed a few times. V and J are TRBV20-1 and TRBJ1-5; D remains unclear. V lost 3 bases, J lost 2 bases, and 11 bases lay in between. The CDR3 sequence is 14 residues long. Germline V gene sequence: CDR1 DFQATT, CDR2 SNEGSKA (reference sequence). The CDR3 DNA follows: TGCAGTGCTAGCGGTGGGTTGCGCAATCAGCCCCAGCATTTT. This sequence encodes CSASGGLRNQPQHF.

This clonotype was seen a handful of times. The chain joins TRBV5-1 to TRBJ1-6; D is unresolved. The CDR3 runs to 16 residues. Looked up from germline, CDR1 is SGHRS and CDR2 is YFSETQ. Trimming took 3 bases from V and 7 from J, leaving 17 bases between them. DNA for the CDR3: TGCGCCAGCAGCTCCCGGGAGGTGACTGGGAATTCACCCCTCCACTTT. This translates into CASSSREVTGNSPLHF.

The chain employs TRBV6-5 and TRBJ2-3; D possibly corresponds to TRBD1 (6 bases). Trimming removed 2 bases from V and 2 bases from J, with 14 bases in between. The CDR3 runs to 16 residues. From germline, CDR1 is MNHEY and CDR2 SVGAGI. The chain's CDR3 is CASSYTDRYYTDTQYF. The CDR3 DNA is TGTGCCAGCAGTTACACGGACAGATACTACACAGATACGCAGTATTTT.

This clonotype was seen many times. J is TRBJ1-6 and V is TRBV12-3 or TRBV12-4, with D perhaps matching TRBD1 (6 bases). This CDR3 has 13 residues. The V end lost 5 bases, the J end lost 10 bases, and 12 bases lay between the germline ends. CDR3: CASSDYRESPLHF. In DNA form, the CDR3 reads TGTGCCAGCAGTGACTACAGGGAATCACCCCTCCACTTT.

This chain uses TRBV6-2 or TRBV6-3 with TRBJ1-2; D is ambiguous. The V gene lost 2 bases and the J gene lost 4 bases, with 5 bases spanning the gap. Germline V CDR1 and CDR2: MNHEY, SVGEGT. The CDR3 sequence is 12 residues long. The CDR3 sequence: CASSYGTYGYTF. CDR3 coding DNA: TGTGCCAGCAGTTACGGCACCTATGGCTACACCTTC.

This clonotype has a handful of counts. The chain carries TRBV30 and TRBJ2-5, with D perhaps TRBD2 (5 bases). The germline CDR1 and CDR2 sequences are GTSNPN and SVGIG (reference sequence). The CDR3 runs 12 residues. Trimming cost V 1 base and J 5 bases, with 8 bases left between them. The CDR3: CAWSEAAETQYF. The CDR3 DNA reads TGTGCCTGGAGTGAAGCGGCTGAGACCCAGTACTTC.

The chain is built from TRBV12-3 or TRBV12-4 and TRBJ1-6; D gene ambiguous. This CDR3 region has 13 residues. V shed 5 bases and J shed 10 bases, with 12 bases lying between them. CDR3 residues: CASSHLRKSPLHF. CDR3 coding DNA: TGTGCCAGCAGTCACCTCAGGAAATCACCCCTCCACTTT.

There are a few counts of this clonotype. V and J are TRBV6-5 and TRBJ2-7; 7 bases match TRBD2. V trimming: 0 bases; J trimming: 0 bases; junction bases outside the gene matches: 2. The CDR3 has 15 amino acids. Germline V gene sequence: CDR1 MNHEY, CDR2 SVGAGI. CDR3 coding DNA: TGTGCCAGCAGTTACTCAGCGGGGAGCTCCTACGAGCAGTACGTC. Protein product: CASSYSAGSSYEQYV.

Many counts were recorded for this clonotype. V is TRBV5-1 and J is TRBJ2-6; the D gene is possibly TRBD2 (5 bases). Germline-derived CDR1 and CDR2 are SGHRS and YFSETQ. CDR3 length: 17 residues. Trimming cost V 4 bases and J 0 bases, with 14 bases left between them. The CDR3 DNA is TGCGCCAGCAGCCAACTAGGGCCCCCCTCTGGGGCCAACGTCCTGACTTTC. It codes for CASSQLGPPSGANVLTF.

This chain links TRBV28 with TRBJ1-6, with D uncertain. In germline, CDR1 is MDHEN, CDR2 SYDVKM. V was trimmed by 4 bases and J by 10 bases, leaving 20 bases between them. This CDR3 has 16 amino acids. The CDR3 bases are TGTGCCAGCAGTTCCCCGGTGGGAGGGAACCGATCACCCCTCCACTTT. This translates into CASSSPVGGNRSPLHF.

This clonotype was seen a few times. This chain connects TRBV7-9 to TRBJ1-1; D possibly corresponds to TRBD1 (5 bases). Per the germline V gene, CDR1 is SEHNR and CDR2 is FQNEAQ (reference sequence). V was trimmed by 4 bases and J by 4 bases, leaving 16 bases between them. This CDR3 comprises 15 residues. This chain's CDR3 is CASSSFGGRGTEAFF. DNA of the CDR3: TGTGCCAGCAGCTCGTTCGGGGGTCGCGGCACTGAAGCTTTCTTT.

V gene TRBV2 combines with J gene TRBJ1-5; 9 bases line up with TRBD1. CDR1 is SNHLY and CDR2 is FYNNEI in the germline V gene. With 6 bases clipped from V and 5 bases from J, the junction kept 5 bases outside the gene matches. The CDR3 sequence is 14 residues long. The CDR3 DNA sequence: TGTGCCAGCAGCGGGACAGGGACGGATCAGCCCCAGCATTTT. This encodes CASSGTGTDQPQHF.

This clonotype was counted only a few times. Here the CDR3 reads CASTQRTSGGVQETQYF. The CDR3 DNA is TGTGCCAGCACCCAAAGAACTAGCGGGGGAGTACAAGAGACCCAGTACTTC. The chain uses TRBV7-3 and TRBJ2-5; 11 bases map to TRBD2. The CDR3 is 17 residues long. V trimming: 7 bases; J trimming: 2 bases; junction bases outside the gene matches: 12. Germline V lookup: CDR1 SGHTA, CDR2 FQGTGA.

The chain carries TRBV29-1 and TRBJ2-3, with 8 bases fitting TRBD1. V was pared by 3 bases and J by 3 bases, with 8 bases of the junction left unmatched. CDR3 length equals 15 residues. Germline V gene sequence: CDR1 SQVTM, CDR2 ANQGSEA. Written as DNA, the CDR3 is TGCAGCGTTGATCAGGGGGCGTCTTGGACAGATACGCAGTATTTT. Residues: CSVDQGASWTDTQYF.

This clonotype appeared a few times. V usage is TRBV29-1 and J usage is TRBJ2-1; weak D call: TRBD2 (5 bases). CDR1 is SQVTM, CDR2 ANQGSEA, per germline. CDR3 size: 13 residues. Trimming removed 0 bases from V and 10 bases from J, with 13 bases in between. The CDR3 reads CSVEDPPGIEQFF. CDR3 DNA sequence: TGCAGCGTTGAAGATCCCCCGGGAATAGAGCAGTTCTTC.

The V call is TRBV20-1, the J call TRBJ1-3; D is undetermined. Germline loops: CDR1 DFQATT, CDR2 SNEGSKA (reference sequence). This CDR3 contains 16 residues. The ends were cut back, 2 bases at V and 0 bases at J, with 14 bases in the middle. CDR3 protein: CSARLTAPNSGNTIYF. The CDR3 nucleotides are TGCAGTGCTAGACTGACGGCACCCAACTCTGGAAACACCATATATTTT.

The chain employs TRBV6-2 or TRBV6-3 and TRBJ1-2; possible D gene TRBD1, 5 bases. The CDR3 totals 15 residues. Between the trimmed V and J ends, which lost 2 bases and 0 bases, there was a span of 10 bases. Germline V gene data show CDR1 as MNHEY and CDR2 as SVGEGT. The CDR3 DNA is TGTGCCAGCAGTTACAGGGGATCGGCTAACTATGGCTACACCTTC. Translation: CASSYRGSANYGYTF.

This clonotype was seen only a few times. V usage is TRBV5-1 and J usage is TRBJ1-1, with D possibly matching TRBD1 (5 bases). Germline assignment: CDR1 SGHRS and CDR2 YFSETQ. The CDR3 loop spans 16 amino acids. V lost 4 bases to trimming and J lost 11 bases, with 27 bases between them. The CDR3 sequence: CASSPPGVRRFRGAFF. In nucleotides, the CDR3 is TGCGCCAGCAGCCCCCCCGGCGTAAGGCGTTTCCGGGGGGCTTTCTTT. Looking up the rest from reference TRBV5-1 and TRBJ1-1 gives the full variable domain: KAGVTQTPRYLIKTRGQQVTLSCSPISGHRSVSWYQQTPGQGLQFLFEYFSETQRNKGNFPGRFSGRQFSNSRSEMNVSTLELGDSALYLCASSPPGVRRFRGAFFGQGTRLTVV.